This TCR beta chain was captured in a study of T-cell memory formation after mild COVID-19. Study overall: Largely, the TCR clusters proved donor specific. Study results and limitations: Contracting CD4+ clones sat mainly in CM and EM; CD8+ in EMRA.

To note about this clonotype: Its antigen remains unidentified.

CDR1 and CDR2 (germline): SEHNR, FQNEAQ (reference sequence). The CDR3 contains 15 residues. With 4 bases clipped from V and 4 bases from J, the junction kept 7 bases outside the gene matches. TCRdb reanalysed the 5' RACE reads using MiXCR and keeps one entry per CDR3 protein. The sample includes about 470,000 distinct CDR3 sequences, around 25% of them seen just once. This chain uses TRBV7-9 with TRBJ2-1; TRBD2 matches at 7 bases. The sequence was obtained from an adult woman who had mild COVID-19 (a few samples of this study predate the infection). Cell type and time point are not known. Material: PBMCs or a T cell subset sorted from them (not recorded which). The DNA of the CDR3 is TGTGCCAGCAGCTCGAGGACTAGTCCTTACAATGAGCAGTTCTTC. Its translation: CASSSRTSPYNEQFF. Supplemented by reference TRBV7-9 and TRBJ2-1, the full variable domain reads DTGVSQNPRHKITKRGQNVTFRCDPISEHNRLYWYRQTLGQGPEFLTYFQNEAQLEKSRLLSDRFSAERPKGSFSTLEIQRTEQGDSAMYLCASSSRTSPYNEQFFGPGTRLTVL.